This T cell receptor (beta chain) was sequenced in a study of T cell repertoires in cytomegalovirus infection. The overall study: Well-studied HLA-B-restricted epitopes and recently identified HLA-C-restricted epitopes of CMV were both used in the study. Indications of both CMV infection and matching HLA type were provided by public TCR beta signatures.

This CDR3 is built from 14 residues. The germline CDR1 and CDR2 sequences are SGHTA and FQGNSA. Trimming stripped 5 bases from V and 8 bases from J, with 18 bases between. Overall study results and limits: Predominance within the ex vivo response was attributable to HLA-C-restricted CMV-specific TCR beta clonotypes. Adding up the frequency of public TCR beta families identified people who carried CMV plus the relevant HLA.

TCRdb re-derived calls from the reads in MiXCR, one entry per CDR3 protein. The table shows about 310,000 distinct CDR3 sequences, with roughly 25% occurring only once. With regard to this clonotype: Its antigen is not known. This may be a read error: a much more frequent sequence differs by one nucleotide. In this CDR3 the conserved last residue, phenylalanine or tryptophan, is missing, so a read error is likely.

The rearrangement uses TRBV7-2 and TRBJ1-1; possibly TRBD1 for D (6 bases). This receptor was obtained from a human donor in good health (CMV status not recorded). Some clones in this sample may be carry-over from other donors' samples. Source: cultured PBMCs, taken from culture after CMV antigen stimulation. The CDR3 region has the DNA TGTGCCAGCAGCCCTCTAGACAGGATCAACGAAGCTTTCCTT. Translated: CASSPLDRINEAFL.